This paragraph covers one T cell receptor (beta chain) sequence. Its specificity is not known. Only in-frame clones appear in the TCRdb table, and some are missing; sequencing was by immunoSEQ multiplex PCR. The sample records 80,000 or so clones, roughly nine tenths being singletons. CDR3 length: 15 amino acids. Germline V gene sequence: CDR1 SNHLY, CDR2 FYNNEI. After removal of 3 bases from V and 5 bases from J, the junction contained 6 bases not matched to a gene. This entry comes from a study of OX40 agonist ivuxolimab in advanced cancers. Turning to the study itself: Age averaged approximately 60 years (range about 23 to 85), and roughly 82% were male. Patients with prior anti-PD-1, anti-PD-L1 or anti-CTLA-4 therapy were eligible; approximately 40% had some. Study-wide results and limits: Partly responding patients at 0.1-3.0 mg/kg showed some of the smallest clonal expansion. It was also the case that some nonresponders had low normalized T-cell clonal expansion.

V usage is TRBV2 and J usage is TRBJ2-2; 7 nucleotides agree with TRBD2. The origin of this receptor is an adult with an advanced solid tumor such as melanoma, head and neck, liver or kidney cancer. The specimen comprised CD4+ or CD8+ T cells sorted from blood, sampled in a trial of the OX40 agonist ivuxolimab. The chain's CDR3 is CASSEVAGVTGELFF. CDR3 in DNA: TGTGCCAGCAGTGAGGTGGCGGGGGTAACCGGGGAGCTGTTTTTT.